This is a list of T cell receptor beta chains from one sample in a study of shared clonotypes between healthy human individuals. The repertoire was sequenced with immunoSEQ multiplex PCR; TCRdb's copy has only in-frame clones and lacks some. The sample has approximately 2,200,000 clones, about 93% seen once. What was sequenced was naive CD8+ T cells from PBMCs. The receptors were gathered from a man between 18 and 29 years old in good health. Some clones in this sample may be carry-over from other donors' samples. CDR3s include the opening cysteine and the closing phenylalanine or tryptophan. The D gene is left open where the match is weak. For some rows the clone size is stated as once, few or many, or as a class when expanded; others skip it.

CASSLGPRRAAEKLFF,TGTGCCAGCAGTTTAGGTCCCCGTAGGGCTGCAGAAAAACTGTTTTTT,16,TRBV28,-,-,TRBJ1-4
CASSLGGGTYGYTF,TGTGCCAGCAGCTTAGGGGGGGGCACCTATGGCTACACCTTC,14,TRBV7-2,-,-,TRBJ1-2
CASSLGSAGALSYEQYF,TGTGCCAGCAGCTTAGGGTCTGCAGGGGCCCTCTCCTACGAGCAGTACTTC,17,TRBV7-2,-,-,TRBJ2-7
CASRPGTSSYNEQFF,TGTGCCAGCAGGCCAGGGACTAGCTCCTACAATGAGCAGTTCTTC,15,TRBV27,once,TRBD2,TRBJ2-1
CASRGGGWRGEEQFF,TGTGCCAGCAGGGGTGGGGGATGGCGGGGGGAAGAGCAGTTCTTC,15,TRBV27,-,TRBD2,TRBJ2-1
CASSFGLGYQQFF,TGTGCCAGCAGTTTCGGTCTTGGTTACCAGCAGTTCTTC,13,TRBV27,-,-,TRBJ2-1
CASSENRGRQGQFETQYF,TGTGCCAGCAGTGAAAACCGCGGACGGCAGGGACAATTCGAGACCCAGTACTTC,18,TRBV25-1,-,-,TRBJ2-5
CASSPDELEFTDTQYF,TGTGCCAGCAGCCCCGACGAGTTGGAGTTTACAGATACGCAGTATTTT,16,TRBV11-2,-,-,TRBJ2-3
CASSLDGPGELFF,TGTGCCAGTTCCCTAGACGGGCCCGGGGAGCTGTTTTTT,13,TRBV28,-,-,TRBJ2-2
CASGLVTRYTGELFF,TGTGCTAGTGGTTTGGTAACCCGATACACCGGGGAGCTGTTTTTT,15,TRBV12-5,-,-,TRBJ2-2
CASSPPATDTQYF,TGTGCCAGCAGCCCCCCGGCGACAGATACGCAGTATTTT,13,TRBV7-9,-,-,TRBJ2-3
CASSPSWRTEAFF,TGCGCCAGCAGCCCCTCTTGGAGGACCGAAGCTTTCTTT,13,TRBV5-1,-,-,TRBJ1-1
CASRPRGRITEAFF,TGTGCCAGCAGGCCCAGGGGGCGCATCACTGAAGCTTTCTTT,14,TRBV27,-,TRBD1,TRBJ1-1
CASSIQGSYEQYF,TGTGCCAGCAGTATACAGGGGAGTTACGAGCAGTACTTC,13,TRBV27,-,TRBD1,TRBJ2-7
CASSVGRNYGYTF,TGTGCCAGCAGCGTCGGTCGGAACTATGGCTACACCTTC,13,TRBV9,-,-,TRBJ1-2
CASRPDRVRRTEAFF,TGTGCCAGTAGGCCCGACAGGGTACGGCGCACTGAAGCTTTCTTT,15,TRBV19,-,TRBD1,TRBJ1-1
CASSESIAGGVFLVEQYF,TGCGCCAGCAGTGAGTCTATAGCGGGAGGGGTTTTTCTTGTCGAGCAGTACTTC,18,TRBV10-2,-,TRBD2,TRBJ2-7
CASSEAPALGALLYNEQFF,TGTGCCAGCAGTGAAGCGCCAGCCTTGGGGGCTCTACTCTACAATGAGCAGTTCTTC,19,TRBV6-1,-,-,TRBJ2-1
CAISESGTSGSGDFNEQFF,TGTGCCATCAGTGAGTCTGGGACTAGCGGGAGTGGGGACTTCAATGAGCAGTTCTTC,19,TRBV10-3,-,TRBD2,TRBJ2-1
CATSRRGDSYEQYF,TGTGCCACCAGCAGACGCGGGGACTCCTACGAGCAGTACTTC,14,TRBV15,-,-,TRBJ2-7
CASRRGSSYEQYF,TGTGCCAGCAGGAGGGGCAGCTCCTACGAGCAGTACTTC,13,TRBV28,-,-,TRBJ2-7
CASGGDGSYEQYF,TGTGCCAGTGGGGGCGACGGCTCCTACGAGCAGTACTTC,13,TRBV27,-,-,TRBJ2-7
CASTRTSGIPPAYNEQFF,TGTGCCAGCACCCGGACTAGCGGGATCCCTCCCGCCTACAATGAGCAGTTCTTC,18,TRBV28,-,TRBD2,TRBJ2-1
CASSPGLAIADTQYF,TGTGCCAGCAGCCCGGGACTAGCGATAGCAGATACGCAGTATTTT,15,TRBV13,-,TRBD2,TRBJ2-3
CASSEGITDTQYF,TGTGCCAGCAGCGAGGGGATCACAGATACGCAGTATTTT,13,TRBV9,once,-,TRBJ2-3
CASSLWSGTSANNEQFF,TGTGCCAGCAGTTTATGGTCCGGGACTAGCGCCAACAATGAGCAGTTCTTC,17,TRBV27,-,TRBD2,TRBJ2-1
CASSLTGSNQPQHF,TGTGCCAGCAGTTTGACAGGGTCCAATCAGCCCCAGCATTTT,14,TRBV28,-,TRBD1,TRBJ1-5
CASSFQDWGRYTF,TGTGCCAGCAGTTTCCAGGACTGGGGTCGCTACACCTTC,13,TRBV28,-,-,TRBJ1-2
CASRQGMGTEAFF,TGTGCCAGCAGGCAGGGGATGGGTACTGAAGCTTTCTTT,13,TRBV6-5,-,-,TRBJ1-1
CASSDRLRDFTEAFF,TGTGCCAGTAGTGATCGCTTAAGGGATTTCACTGAAGCTTTCTTT,15,TRBV19,few,-,TRBJ1-1
CASGLLGGGETQYF,TGTGCCAGCGGACTGTTGGGGGGGGGAGAGACCCAGTACTTC,14,TRBV6-1,once,TRBD2,TRBJ2-5
CASSLARGSASSYNEQFF,TGTGCCAGCAGCTTAGCGAGGGGTAGCGCGAGCTCCTACAATGAGCAGTTCTTC,18,TRBV7-8,-,-,TRBJ2-1
CASRPGRDGYTF,TGCGCCAGCAGGCCCGGGAGAGATGGCTACACCTTC,12,TRBV5-1,-,-,TRBJ1-2
CATSRDSRDEQYF,TGTGCCACCAGCAGAGATAGCAGGGACGAGCAGTACTTC,13,TRBV15,-,-,TRBJ2-7
CASSFEQEQPQHF,TGTGCCAGCAGTTTTGAACAAGAGCAGCCCCAGCATTTT,13,TRBV28,-,-,TRBJ1-5
CASSPSGRRDEQYF,TGTGCCAGCAGTCCAAGCGGGAGACGCGACGAGCAGTACTTC,14,TRBV27,-,TRBD2,TRBJ2-7
CASSRTGVYTEAFF,TGTGCCAGCAGCCGGACAGGGGTTTACACTGAAGCTTTCTTT,14,TRBV2,-,TRBD1,TRBJ1-1
CASSSPLAGIQETQYF,TGTGCCAGCAGTTCGCCCCTTGCGGGAATACAAGAGACCCAGTACTTC,16,TRBV7-8,-,-,TRBJ2-5
CASSQDFGGEQYF,TGTGCCAGCAGCCAGGACTTTGGCGGCGAGCAGTACTTC,13,TRBV14,once,-,TRBJ2-7
CASNAPGWLDYGYTF,TGTGCCAGCAATGCCCCAGGTTGGTTAGACTATGGCTACACCTTC,15,TRBV6-4,-,-,TRBJ1-2
CASRKTGAGNTIYF,TGTGCCAGCAGGAAGACAGGAGCTGGAAACACCATATATTTT,14,TRBV27,-,-,TRBJ1-3
CAISEGQGNTGELFF,TGTGCCATCAGTGAGGGACAGGGAAACACCGGGGAGCTGTTTTTT,15,TRBV10-3,-,TRBD1,TRBJ2-2
CASSLSISYEQYF,TGTGCCAGCAGCTTAAGCATTTCCTACGAGCAGTACTTC,13,TRBV5-6,-,-,TRBJ2-7
CASSLVGLDTGELFF,TGTGCCAGCAGCTTAGTGGGGTTGGACACCGGGGAGCTGTTTTTT,15,TRBV7-2,-,-,TRBJ2-2
CASRYGTGVNTEAFF,TGTGCCAGCAGATACGGGACAGGTGTGAACACTGAAGCTTTCTTT,15,TRBV6-5,-,TRBD1,TRBJ1-1
CASSSRGEGGRTDTQYF,TGTGCCAGCAGTTCCCGGGGGGAAGGAGGGCGCACAGATACGCAGTATTTT,17,TRBV27,once,TRBD2,TRBJ2-3